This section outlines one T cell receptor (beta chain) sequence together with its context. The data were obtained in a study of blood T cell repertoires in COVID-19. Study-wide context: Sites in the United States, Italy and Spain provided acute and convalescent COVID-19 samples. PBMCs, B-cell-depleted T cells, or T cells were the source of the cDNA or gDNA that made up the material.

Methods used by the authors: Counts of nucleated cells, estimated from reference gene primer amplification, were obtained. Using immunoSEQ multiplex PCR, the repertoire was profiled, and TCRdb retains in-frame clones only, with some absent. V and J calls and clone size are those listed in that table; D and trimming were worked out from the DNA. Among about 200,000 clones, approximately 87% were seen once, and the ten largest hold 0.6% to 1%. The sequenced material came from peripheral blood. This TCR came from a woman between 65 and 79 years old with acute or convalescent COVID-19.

The chain's CDR3 is CASSQNRGQGSSSYNSPLHF. CDR3 nucleotides: TGCGCCAGCAGCCAGAACCGCGGACAGGGGAGTTCCTCCTATAATTCACCCCTCCACTTT. V gene TRBV4-1 combines with J gene TRBJ1-6, with TRBD1 matching over 9 bases. Losses at the gene ends were 3 bases for V and 0 bases for J; bases not matched to a gene: 12. The germline gives CDR1 MGHRA, CDR2 YSYEKL. CDR3 size: 20 residues.